One and the same sample provided the 5 T cell receptor beta chains below, sequenced in a study of graft-versus-host responses after intestinal transplantation. The authors processed graft tissue to release intraepithelial and lamina propria lymphocytes. Profiled with immunoSEQ multiplex PCR; TCRdb holds only in-frame clones, not every one. This sample has some 66,000 clones, with about nine tenths found just once. The sequences come from ileum tissue, collected around 350 days after transplant. These receptors came from a human patient who received an intestinal transplant, so some T cells may come from the graft donor.

In DNA, the CDR3 is TGTGCCAGCAGTTTAGGGGGTGGGCCCATTTACGAGCAGTACTTC. This gives the protein CASSLGGGPIYEQYF. This sequence joins TRBV28 and TRBJ2-7, with D perhaps assigned TRBD1 or TRBD2 (5 bases each). The germline V gene has CDR1 MDHEN and CDR2 SYDVKM. V was pared by 2 bases and J by 4 bases, with 15 bases between. This CDR3 region has 15 residues.

This sequence joins TRBV15 and TRBJ2-1; tentative D call: TRBD1 (7 bases). Germline V CDR1 and CDR2: LNHNV, YYDKDF (reference sequence). The CDR3 extends over 14 amino acids. Trimming removed 4 bases at V and 10 bases at J, with 17 bases between. The CDR3 here is CATSTPSRGVEQFF. CDR3 DNA sequence: TGTGCCACCAGCACTCCGTCCAGGGGGGTCGAGCAGTTCTTC.

This chain links TRBV19 with TRBJ2-1; TRBD2 matches 8 bases. Germline values: CDR1 LNHDA, CDR2 SQIVND (reference sequence). The trim removed 9 bases at V and 2 bases at J, leaving 9 bases unmatched. The CDR3 loop spans 15 amino acids. CDR3 sequence (DNA): TGTGCCAGCCACCCCCGGGGACTAGCCTACAATGAGCAGTTCTTC. Its protein product is CASHPRGLAYNEQFF.

This rearrangement joins TRBV28 to TRBJ2-3; TRBD2 is a possible D gene (6 bases). Germline CDR1 and CDR2: MDHEN and SYDVKM. CDR3 length: 13 amino acids. Trimming pared 6 bases from V and 6 bases from J, leaving 13 bases between. The CDR3 loop is CASSPGRGDTQYF. CDR3 sequence (DNA): TGTGCCAGCAGCCCGGGCCGGGGGGATACGCAGTATTTT.

The count of this clone is one. The V and J genes are TRBV5-1 and TRBJ1-3, with TRBD1 as a possible D gene (6 bases). V was pared by 0 bases and J by 2 bases, with 9 bases between. The germline V gene has CDR1 SGHRS and CDR2 YFSETQ. The CDR3 runs to 15 residues. The CDR3: CASSLDRAPGNTIYF. In DNA, the CDR3 is TGCGCCAGCAGCTTGGACAGGGCACCTGGAAACACCATATATTTT.